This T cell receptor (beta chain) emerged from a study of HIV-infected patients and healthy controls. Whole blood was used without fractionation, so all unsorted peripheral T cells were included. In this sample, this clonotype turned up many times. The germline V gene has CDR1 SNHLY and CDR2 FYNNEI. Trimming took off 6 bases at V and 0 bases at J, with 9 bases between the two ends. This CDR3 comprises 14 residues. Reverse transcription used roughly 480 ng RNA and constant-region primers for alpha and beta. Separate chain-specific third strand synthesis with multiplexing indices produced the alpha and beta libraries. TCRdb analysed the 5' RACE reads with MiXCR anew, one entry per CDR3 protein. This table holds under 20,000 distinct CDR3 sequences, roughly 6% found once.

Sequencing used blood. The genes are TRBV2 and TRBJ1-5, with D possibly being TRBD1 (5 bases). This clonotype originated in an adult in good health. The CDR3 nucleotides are TGTGCCAGCAGCAGACAGCTTAGCAATCAGCCCCAGCATTTT. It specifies CASSRQLSNQPQHF.